This T cell receptor (beta chain) is drawn from a study of OX40 agonist ivuxolimab in advanced cancers. Across the study: The dose of intravenous ivuxolimab that patients received every 2 weeks ranged from 0.01 to 10 mg/kg. Study results and limitations: In general, CD8+ T cells held more expanded clones than CD4+ did, on average. Circulating CD4+ and CD8+ T cells showed clonal expansion by week 6 at 0.1 to 3.0 mg/kg.

With regard to this clone: Antigen: not known.

Some clones are missing from TCRdb's copy, which holds only in-frame ones; the method was immunoSEQ multiplex PCR. The profile shows about 46,000 clones, 88% of them singletons. The CDR3 spans 15 residues. Trimming removed 1 base from V and 6 bases from J, with 15 bases in between. Germline loops: CDR1 LGHNA, CDR2 YSLEER. The rearrangement joins TRBV4-3 to TRBJ1-2; a weak D match, TRBD1 (6 bases). The sample was CD4+ or CD8+ T cells sorted from blood, taken in a trial of the OX40 agonist ivuxolimab. The sequence was obtained from an adult with an advanced solid tumor such as melanoma, head and neck, liver or kidney cancer. CDR3 sequence (DNA): TGCGCCAGCAGCCAAGGTGGGGGGCGAACGGATGGCTACACCTTC. Amino acids: CASSQGGGRTDGYTF.